One TCR beta chain is described in this entry. Here immunoSEQ multiplex PCR was the method, and the copy in TCRdb shows in-frame clones only, minus some. The table records roughly 190,000 clones, roughly 91% of them present only once. These data are taken from a study of control samples from healthy donors and cancer patients. Trimming removed 0 bases at V and 0 bases at J, with 9 bases between. CDR1 and CDR2 from the germline V gene are SGHDN and FVKESK. This CDR3 has 16 amino acids. This receptor was identified in a woman in her thirties in good health. Sequences were obtained from blood. The chain uses TRBV14 and TRBJ1-3; D remains ambiguous. The CDR3 coding sequence is TGTGCCAGCAGCCAAGAGGGCCGACGCTCTGGAAACACCATATATTTT. This translates into CASSQEGRRSGNTIYF.